This TCR beta chain was profiled in a study of T cells after yellow fever vaccination (dated by TCRdb to 2018 to 2020). Regarding the research as a whole: The SMART-Seq v4 Ultra Low Input RNA kit was used to prepare libraries from fractions with low cell numbers. To follow T-cell clones before and after primary and booster YFV17D yellow fever vaccination, bulk TCR alpha and beta repertoires were sequenced over time. Two healthy male donors made up the cohort, one aged 18 to 29 years and the other aged 30 to 40 years. Bulk PBMC replicates and cell subsets were isolated from blood drawn at multiple timepoints before and after both primary and secondary immunization. General study outcomes and caveats: The secondary T-cell response was found to be weaker but faster than the primary response, with a peak reached on day 5 rather than on day 15. After the booster, most clones that had expanded after primary vaccination were detected again (around 96% of CD4 and around nine tenths of CD8), suggesting broad maintenance of memory. FACS-sorted repertoires could contain abundant contaminating clonotypes from the bulk population, so computational filtering was required. Because only two donors were included in the study, the extent to which the findings can be generalized is limited. A small fraction of clonotypes showed up in both the CD4 and CD8 compartments, probably as a result of convergent recombination.

Concerning this clonotype itself: Its antigen target is currently unknown. No quality values exist for individual bases; no much larger clone is one base distant.

TCR cDNA was synthesized by 5'RACE template switching, through which a universal primer site and unique molecular identifiers were introduced. Priming of cDNA synthesis was performed from both the TCR alpha and TCR beta constant segments. Two PCR steps were used to amplify libraries, with sample barcodes and sequencing adapters being added in the second step. Sequencing of the libraries was done on either Illumina HiSeq 2500 (2x100 bp) or NovaSeq (2x150 bp). The original methods were these. Demultiplexing of reads and collapsing into UMI consensus sequences were performed with MIGEC, and V(D)J alignment was carried out with MiXCR. Vaccine-responding clonotypes were defined with edgeR using replicate PBMC samples, requiring FDR below 0.01 and a log2 fold change above 5 up to day 15. Each bulk clonotype received a CD4 or CD8 identity based on whether the sequenced CD4 or CD8 repertoire contained that clonotype at higher abundance. The public sequencing data were trimmed at Q25 with fastp and processed into clonotypes with MiXCR by TCRdb, which kept only in-frame beta chains. Here each entry gathers all rows of one CDR3 protein and keeps the most common genes and DNA. TCRdb, not the authors, supplied the V and J calls. The sample data list 300,000 to 400,000 distinct CDR3 sequences, and approximately 5.7% of these were observed just once. The ten largest account for 15% of the sample.

CDR1 and CDR2 are read off the germline V gene (reference sequence) as LGHDT and YNNKEL. The junction carries 14 bases between V and J, which are trimmed by 4 bases and 7 bases respectively. The CDR3 starts with the cysteine, ends with the phenylalanine, and has 15 residues. The sequence is cut down to CDR3 DNA, 45 bases in frame from base 1. The treatment or condition label of this sample denotes: live attenuated yellow fever vaccine strain. Two biological replicates of bulk PBMCs were collected at each blood-draw timepoint. PBMCs were isolated from peripheral blood using a standard Ficoll-Paque protocol. TriZol was used to extract RNA from bulk PBMCs, CD4 and CD8 fractions, and dextramer-positive and dextramer-negative fractions.

The chain is assembled from TRBV3-1 and TRBJ1-6; the D gene remains uncertain. The TCR was taken from a man between 25 and 39 years old who received the YFV17D yellow fever vaccine. The sequencing used PBMCs, collected 5 days after the yellow fever booster vaccination. The DNA is as follows: TGTGCCAGCAGCCGCCTTCAGGCCCCGAATTCACCCCTCCACTTT. It codes for CASSRLQAPNSPLHF.